The subject of this entry is one TCR beta chain. The data belong to a study of blood T cell repertoires in COVID-19. Whole-study context: The cDNA or gDNA used as material had been derived from T cells, B-cell-depleted T cells, or PBMCs.

CDR3 length: 13 residues. Germline V lookup: CDR1 SGDLS, CDR2 YYNGEE. With 0 bases removed from V and 8 bases from J, the gap between germline ends came to 8 bases. The authors' processing: The assay estimated nucleated cells by amplifying reference gene primers. The protocol was immunoSEQ multiplex PCR, while the TCRdb copy is restricted to in-frame clones and leaves out a portion. D and trimming were read from the DNA, whereas the V and J calls and clone size are those reported in that table. The sample lists 150,000 or so clones, over 60% occurring once. The genes are TRBV9 and TRBJ2-2; tentative D call: TRBD2 (5 bases). Sequencing input: peripheral blood. The TCR comes from a woman in her 70s with acute or convalescent COVID-19. CDR3 sequence reads: CASSVVERGELFF. CDR3 coding DNA: TGTGCCAGCAGCGTAGTGGAGCGGGGGGAGCTGTTTTTT.